These T cell receptor beta chains were read from a single sample in a study of CD4 T cells in relation to SARS-CoV-2 and coronaviruses. Sequencing was performed with immunoSEQ multiplex PCR; in TCRdb, only in-frame clones are kept and a portion is missing. The table records roughly 68,000 clones, approximately 93% of them present only once. The sample was naive CD4+ T cells from PBMCs. These receptors all stem from a human donor in good health. The CDR3 runs from the conserved cysteine through the conserved F or W. A D gene is named only where the DNA matches it firmly. Only part of the rows carry a size: once, few, many, or a class if the clone is expanded.

CDR3 protein,CDR3 DNA,J gene,V gene,clone size,D gene
CASSQDRGLAGANVLTF,TGCGCCAGCAGCCAAGATAGGGGACTAGCTGGGGCCAACGTCCTGACTTTC,TRBJ2-6,TRBV4-1,-,TRBD2
CASSPRRGSDSYEQYF,TGTGCCAGCAGCCCCCGGCGAGGTAGCGACTCCTACGAGCAGTACTTC,TRBJ2-7,TRBV7-8,-,-
CASSRGTIYGYTF,TGTGCCAGCAGCAGGGGGACAATCTATGGCTACACCTTC,TRBJ1-2,TRBV13,-,-
CASSFGLAGIYNEQFF,TGCGCCAGCAGCTTTGGACTAGCGGGGATATACAATGAGCAGTTCTTC,TRBJ2-1,TRBV5-1,-,TRBD2
CASSETAGGAYNEQFF,TGCGCCAGCAGCGAGACAGCGGGAGGCGCCTACAATGAGCAGTTCTTC,TRBJ2-1,TRBV5-1,-,TRBD2
CASSYQKGTDTQYF,TGTGCCAGCAGTTATCAGAAGGGCACAGATACGCAGTATTTT,TRBJ2-3,TRBV28,-,-
CASSQDWGLAGYEQYF,TGCGCCAGCAGCCAAGATTGGGGCCTAGCGGGCTACGAGCAGTACTTC,TRBJ2-7,TRBV4-1,once,TRBD2
CASSSGSGGRINEQFF,TGTGCCAGCAGCTCAGGCTCCGGCGGGAGAATAAATGAGCAGTTCTTC,TRBJ2-1,TRBV7-3,-,TRBD2
CASSMQQVSGNTIYF,TGTGCCAGTAGTATGCAGCAGGTCTCTGGAAACACCATATATTTT,TRBJ1-3,TRBV19,-,-
CASSRTGSSYNEQFF,TGTGCCAGCAGCAGAACAGGGAGCTCCTACAATGAGCAGTTCTTC,TRBJ2-1,TRBV9,-,-
CATKRGTANYGYTF,TGTGCCACCAAAAGGGGGACAGCTAACTATGGCTACACCTTC,TRBJ1-2,TRBV24-1,-,TRBD1
CASHQLGTDTQYF,TGTGCCAGCCATCAGCTCGGCACAGATACGCAGTATTTT,TRBJ2-3,TRBV18,-,-
CATSDPGTGSYEQYF,TGTGCCACCAGTGACCCCGGGACAGGGTCCTACGAGCAGTACTTC,TRBJ2-7,TRBV24-1,-,TRBD1
CASSLKRRLEAFF,TGTGCCAGCAGCTTAAAACGTAGACTCGAAGCTTTCTTT,TRBJ1-1,TRBV11-3,-,-
CASFSPPGGKRTEAFF,TGTGCCAGCTTTTCTCCACCAGGGGGGAAGCGGACTGAAGCTTTCTTT,TRBJ1-1,TRBV5-4,-,TRBD1
CASSLFGTGGVGELFF,TGTGCCAGCAGCTTATTTGGGACAGGGGGAGTCGGGGAGCTGTTTTTT,TRBJ2-2,TRBV7-3,-,TRBD1
CATDTSTDTQYF,TGTGCCACGGACACCAGCACAGATACGCAGTATTTT,TRBJ2-3,TRBV28,-,-
CASSYWNRGRNTQYF,TGTGCCAGCAGTTATTGGAACAGGGGGCGAAATACGCAGTATTTT,TRBJ2-3,TRBV6-5,-,TRBD1
CASSPWASQETQYF,TGTGCCAGCAGCCCTTGGGCATCCCAAGAGACCCAGTACTTC,TRBJ2-5,TRBV2,-,-
CAIRTSEETQYF,TGTGCCATCAGGACTAGCGAAGAGACCCAGTACTTC,TRBJ2-5,TRBV21-1,-,-
CSVVVYRDTTTYEQYF,TGCAGCGTCGTTGTCTACCGGGACACCACAACCTACGAGCAGTACTTC,TRBJ2-7,TRBV29-1,-,-
CASGWTGGTEAFF,TGTGCCAGCGGATGGACAGGGGGCACTGAAGCTTTCTTT,TRBJ1-1,TRBV6-5,-,TRBD1
CASSLTQDRGTPLHF,TGTGCCAGCAGCTTAACACAGGACAGAGGGACACCCCTCCACTTT,TRBJ1-6,TRBV7-9,few,-
CAWSPRTERNEKLFF,TGTGCCTGGAGTCCGAGGACAGAAAGAAATGAAAAACTGTTTTTT,TRBJ1-4,TRBV30,-,-
CAWSVLRGSNQPQHF,TGTGCCTGGAGTGTACTAAGGGGAAGCAATCAGCCCCAGCATTTT,TRBJ1-5,TRBV30,-,-
CASSPGPESFGTF,TGCGCCAGCAGCCCGGGACCGGAATCTTTCGGCACCTTC,TRBJ1-2,TRBV4-1,-,-
CASSSGFRSNQPQHF,TGTGCCAGCAGTTCCGGTTTTAGGAGCAATCAGCCCCAGCATTTT,TRBJ1-5,TRBV27,-,-
CASTRQGADYGYTF,TGTGCCAGCACCCGTCAGGGGGCGGACTATGGCTACACCTTC,TRBJ1-2,TRBV6-5,once,TRBD1
CASSPDSEISQYF,TGTGCCAGCTCACCAGATTCCGAGATATCGCAGTATTTT,TRBJ2-3,TRBV18,-,-
CASGDRGLVEKLFF,TGTGCCAGCGGTGACAGGGGGCTCGTTGAAAAACTGTTTTTT,TRBJ1-4,TRBV6-1,-,TRBD1
CASSQVSGGETQYF,TGCGCCAGCAGCCAAGTTAGCGGGGGCGAGACCCAGTACTTC,TRBJ2-5,TRBV4-1,-,TRBD2
CASSLWDSAVETQYF,TGTGCCAGCAGCTTATGGGACAGCGCCGTGGAGACCCAGTACTTC,TRBJ2-5,TRBV7-2,-,TRBD1
CASSDDSGGLSIGTDTQYF,TGTGCCAGCAGCGACGACTCCGGGGGGCTGAGTATTGGCACAGATACGCAGTATTTT,TRBJ2-3,TRBV2,-,-
CASSGSHEQYF,TGTGCCAGCAGTGGGTCCCACGAGCAGTACTTC,TRBJ2-7,TRBV2,-,-
CASSSQGTEQYF,TGTGCCAGCAGCTCCCAGGGTACCGAGCAGTACTTC,TRBJ2-7,TRBV5-4,-,-
CASSTGHTDNSPLHF,TGTGCCAGTTCGACAGGGCATACCGATAATTCACCCCTCCACTTT,TRBJ1-6,TRBV19,-,TRBD1